This T cell receptor (beta chain) came from a study of shared clonotypes between healthy human individuals. As regards this clone: Its antigen is still unknown.

The germline V gene has CDR1 SGHRS and CDR2 YFSETQ. V lost 3 bases, J lost 8 bases, and 14 bases lay in between. This CDR3 comprises 14 residues. The investigators split CD4+ cells into a CD45RA+ naive subset and a CD45RA-negative memory subset. Per the study methods: For the immunoSEQ data, sequences were junction-only without quality scores, so filtering differed. Sequencing was performed with immunoSEQ multiplex PCR; in TCRdb, only in-frame clones are kept and a portion is missing. V and J calls and clone size are those listed in that table; D and trimming were worked out from the DNA. The sample yields around 1,000,000 clones, 77% seen once. Study results and caveats: Larger richness was generally estimated for naive than memory subsets.

This chain uses TRBV5-1 with TRBJ1-4, with a tentative D call TRBD1 (6 bases). Sequencing was done on a sample of memory CD4+ T cells from PBMCs. Subset given: CD45RA-negative fraction. This TCR derives from a man younger than 35 in good health. Some clones in this sample may be carry-over from other donors' samples. In DNA, the CDR3 is TGCGCCAGCAGCTCCGGGGGGGGACAAGAAAAACTGTTTTTT. Amino acids: CASSSGGGQEKLFF.